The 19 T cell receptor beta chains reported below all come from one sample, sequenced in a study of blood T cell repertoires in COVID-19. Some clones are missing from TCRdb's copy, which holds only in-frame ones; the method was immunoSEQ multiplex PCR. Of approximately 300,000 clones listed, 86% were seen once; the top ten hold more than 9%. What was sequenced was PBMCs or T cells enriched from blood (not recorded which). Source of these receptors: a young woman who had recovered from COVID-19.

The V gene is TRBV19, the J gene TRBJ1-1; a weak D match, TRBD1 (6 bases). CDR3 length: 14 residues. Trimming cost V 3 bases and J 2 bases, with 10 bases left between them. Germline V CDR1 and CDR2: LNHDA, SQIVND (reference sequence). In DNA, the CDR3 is TGTGCCAGTAGTATTTCACAGGGTAACACTGAAGCTTTCTTT. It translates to CASSISQGNTEAFF.

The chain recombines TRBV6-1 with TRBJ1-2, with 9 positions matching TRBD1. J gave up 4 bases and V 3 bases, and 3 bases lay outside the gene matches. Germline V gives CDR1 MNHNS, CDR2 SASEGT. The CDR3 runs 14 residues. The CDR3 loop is CASSDGTGSYGYTF. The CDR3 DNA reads TGTGCCAGCAGTGATGGGACAGGGTCCTATGGCTACACCTTC.

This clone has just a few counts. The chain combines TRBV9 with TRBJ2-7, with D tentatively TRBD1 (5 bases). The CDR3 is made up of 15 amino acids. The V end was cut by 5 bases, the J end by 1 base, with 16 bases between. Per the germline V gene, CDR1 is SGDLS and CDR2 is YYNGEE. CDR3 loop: CASSLGAGKSYEQYF. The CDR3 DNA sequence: TGTGCCAGCAGTTTGGGTGCAGGGAAATCCTACGAGCAGTACTTC.

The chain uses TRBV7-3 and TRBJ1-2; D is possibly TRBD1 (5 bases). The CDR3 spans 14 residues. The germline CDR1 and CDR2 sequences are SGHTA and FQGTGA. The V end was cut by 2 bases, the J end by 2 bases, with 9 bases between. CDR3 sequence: CASSLDPGNYGYTF. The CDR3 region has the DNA TGTGCCAGCAGCTTAGACCCAGGGAACTATGGCTACACCTTC.

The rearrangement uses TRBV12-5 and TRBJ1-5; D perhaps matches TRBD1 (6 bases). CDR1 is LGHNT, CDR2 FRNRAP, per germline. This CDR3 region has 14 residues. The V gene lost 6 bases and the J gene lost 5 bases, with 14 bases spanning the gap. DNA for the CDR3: TGTGCTAGTGGACGTCCGGGACAATATCAGCCCCAGCATTTT. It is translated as CASGRPGQYQPQHF.

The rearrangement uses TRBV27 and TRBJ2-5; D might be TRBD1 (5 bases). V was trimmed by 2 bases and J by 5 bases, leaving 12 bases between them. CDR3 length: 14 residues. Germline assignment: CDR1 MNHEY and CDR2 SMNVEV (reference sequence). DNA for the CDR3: TGTGCCAGCAGTTTACTCTCAGGGATTGAGACCCAGTACTTC. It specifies CASSLLSGIETQYF.

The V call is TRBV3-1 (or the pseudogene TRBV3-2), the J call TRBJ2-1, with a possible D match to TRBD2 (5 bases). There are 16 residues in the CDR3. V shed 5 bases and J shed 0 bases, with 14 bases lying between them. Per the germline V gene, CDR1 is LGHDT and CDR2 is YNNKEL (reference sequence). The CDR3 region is CASSKVAGSSYNEQFF. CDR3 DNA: TGTGCCAGCAGCAAGGTTGCGGGTAGCTCCTACAATGAGCAGTTCTTC.

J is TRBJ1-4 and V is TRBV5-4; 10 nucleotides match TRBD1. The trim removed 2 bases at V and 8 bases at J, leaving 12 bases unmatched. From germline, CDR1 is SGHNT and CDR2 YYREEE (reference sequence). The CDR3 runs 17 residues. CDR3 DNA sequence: TGTGCCAGCAGCTTTTCGGGTGGGACAGGGGTCCGGGAAAAACTGTTTTTT. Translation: CASSFSGGTGVREKLFF. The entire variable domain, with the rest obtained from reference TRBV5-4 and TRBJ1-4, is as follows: ETGVTQSPTHLIKTRGQQVTLRCSSQSGHNTVSWYQQALGQGPQFIFQYYREEENGRGNFPPRFSGLQFPNYSSELNVNALELDDSALYLCASSFSGGTGVREKLFFGSGTQLSVL.

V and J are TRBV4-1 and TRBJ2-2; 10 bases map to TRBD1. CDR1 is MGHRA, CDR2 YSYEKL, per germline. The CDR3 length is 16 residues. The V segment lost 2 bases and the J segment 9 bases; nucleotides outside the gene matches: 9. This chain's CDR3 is CASSQPRQGAKRELFF. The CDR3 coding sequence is TGCGCCAGCAGCCAACCCCGACAGGGGGCAAAGCGGGAGCTGTTTTTT.

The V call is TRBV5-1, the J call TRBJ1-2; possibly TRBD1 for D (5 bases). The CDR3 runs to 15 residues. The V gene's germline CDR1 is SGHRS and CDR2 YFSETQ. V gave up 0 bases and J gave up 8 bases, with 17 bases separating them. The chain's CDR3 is CASSLGGDPTEGYTF. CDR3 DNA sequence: TGCGCCAGCAGCTTGGGGGGGGACCCTACAGAGGGCTACACCTTC. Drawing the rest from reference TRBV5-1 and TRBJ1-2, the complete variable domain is KAGVTQTPRYLIKTRGQQVTLSCSPISGHRSVSWYQQTPGQGLQFLFEYFSETQRNKGNFPGRFSGRQFSNSRSEMNVSTLELGDSALYLCASSLGGDPTEGYTFGSGTRLTVV.

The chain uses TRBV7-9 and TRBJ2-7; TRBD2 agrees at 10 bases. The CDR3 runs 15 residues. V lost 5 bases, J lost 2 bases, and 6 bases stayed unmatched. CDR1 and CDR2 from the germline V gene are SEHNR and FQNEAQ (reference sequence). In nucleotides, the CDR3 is TGTGCCAGCAGCCCCGGACTAGCGGAGACCTACGAGCAGTACTTC. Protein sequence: CASSPGLAETYEQYF.

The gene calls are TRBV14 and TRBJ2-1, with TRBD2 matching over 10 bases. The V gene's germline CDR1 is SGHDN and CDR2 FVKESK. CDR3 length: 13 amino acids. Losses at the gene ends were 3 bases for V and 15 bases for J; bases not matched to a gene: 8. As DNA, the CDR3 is TGTGCCAGCAGCCAGCTAGCGGGAGCGAGTCGGTTCTTC. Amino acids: CASSQLAGASRFF. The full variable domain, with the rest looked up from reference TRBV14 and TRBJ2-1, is EAGVTQFPSHSVIEKGQTVTLRCDPISGHDNLYWYRRVMGKEIKFLLHFVKESKQDESGMPNNRFLAERTGGTYSTLKVQPAELEDSGVYFCASSQLAGASRFFGPGTRLTVL.

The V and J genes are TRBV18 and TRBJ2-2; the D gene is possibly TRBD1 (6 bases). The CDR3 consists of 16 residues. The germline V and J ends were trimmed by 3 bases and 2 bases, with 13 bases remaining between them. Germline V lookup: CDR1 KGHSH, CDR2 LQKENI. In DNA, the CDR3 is TGTGCCAGCTCACCCTCAAGGACAGCAAACACCGGGGAGCTGTTTTTT. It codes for CASSPSRTANTGELFF.

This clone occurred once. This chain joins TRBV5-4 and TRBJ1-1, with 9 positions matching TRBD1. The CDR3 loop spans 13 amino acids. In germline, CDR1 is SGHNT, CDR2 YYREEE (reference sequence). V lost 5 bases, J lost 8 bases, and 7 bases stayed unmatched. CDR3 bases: TGTGCCAGCAGACTACAGGGGGCGACCGAAGCTTTCTTT. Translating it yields CASRLQGATEAFF.

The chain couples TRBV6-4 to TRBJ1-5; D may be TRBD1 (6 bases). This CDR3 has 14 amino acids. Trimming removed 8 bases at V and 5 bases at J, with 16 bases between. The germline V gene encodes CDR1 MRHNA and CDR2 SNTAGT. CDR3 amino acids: CASRKRGKDQPQHF. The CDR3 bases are TGTGCCAGCCGAAAGAGGGGGAAAGATCAGCCCCAGCATTTT.

The CDR3 DNA follows: TGTGCCAGCAGCCCTACCCCACAGGGTGAGACTGAAGCTTTCTTT. As protein: CASSPTPQGETEAFF. The chain couples TRBV7-9 to TRBJ1-1; TRBD1 is a possible D gene (6 bases). The germline V gene has CDR1 SEHNR and CDR2 FQNEAQ (reference sequence). The ends were cut back, 5 bases at V and 5 bases at J, with 18 bases in the middle. The CDR3 extends over 15 amino acids. Full variable domain (remainder filled in from reference TRBV7-9 and TRBJ1-1): DTGVSQNPRHKITKRGQNVTFRCDPISEHNRLYWYRQTLGQGPEFLTYFQNEAQLEKSRLLSDRFSAERPKGSFSTLEIQRTEQGDSAMYLCASSPTPQGETEAFFGQGTRLTVV.

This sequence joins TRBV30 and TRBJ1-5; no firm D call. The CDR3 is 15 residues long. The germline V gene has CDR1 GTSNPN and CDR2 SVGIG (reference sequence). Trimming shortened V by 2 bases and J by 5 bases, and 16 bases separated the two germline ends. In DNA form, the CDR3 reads TGTGCCTGGAGTCCTACGGGAGGGCGGGATCAGCCCCAGCATTTT. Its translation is CAWSPTGGRDQPQHF. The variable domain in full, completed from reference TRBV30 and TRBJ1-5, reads SQTIHQWPATLVQPVGSPLSLECTVEGTSNPNLYWYRQAAGRGLQLLFYSVGIGQISSEVPQNLSASRPQDRQFILSSKKLLLSDSGFYLCAWSPTGGRDQPQHFGDGTRLSIL.

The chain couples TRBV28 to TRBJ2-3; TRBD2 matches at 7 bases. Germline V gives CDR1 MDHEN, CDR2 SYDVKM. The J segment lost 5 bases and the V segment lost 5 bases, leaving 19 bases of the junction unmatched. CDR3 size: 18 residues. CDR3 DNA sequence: TGTGCCAGCAGTAGAAACCGCTTTAGAGCGGGACCCGGAGATACGCAGTATTTT. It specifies CASSRNRFRAGPGDTQYF.

The CDR3 DNA reads as TGTGCCAGCAGTTTAGGACAGTTTCGTCGCTACACCTTC. Its translation is CASSLGQFRRYTF. The V and J genes are TRBV27 and TRBJ1-2; tentatively, D is TRBD1 (6 bases). The germline V gene has CDR1 MNHEY and CDR2 SMNVEV (reference sequence). Between the trimmed V and J ends, which lost 2 bases and 9 bases, there was a span of 13 bases. The CDR3 is 13 residues long.